This T cell receptor beta chain was recovered during a study of cytomegalovirus exposure and HLA in healthy donors. Study conclusions and caveats: Sequencing had likely introduced a cluster of highly shared sequence variants as an artifact. Immune exposure data for these donors was limited to CMV serostatus.

In regard to this clone: As yet, its antigen is unknown.

With 60 Vbeta and 13 Jbeta primers, the PCR was carried out. The table came from immunoSEQ multiplex PCR; TCRdb's copy has only in-frame clones and leaves some out. Found here are 150,000 to 200,000 clones, 80% to 90% of them singletons; the top ten hold about 0.8%. CDR1 LGHNT and CDR2 FRNRAP come from the germline V gene. The CDR3 is made up of 15 amino acids. Trimming removed 7 bases at V and 0 bases at J, with 15 bases between. The TCR sequence derives from a woman between 18 and 29 years old in good health and CMV-seronegative. The J gene is TRBJ1-2, the V gene TRBV12-5; tentatively, D is TRBD1 (6 bases). Sequenced material: PBMCs. The CDR3 DNA is TGTGCTAGTGCCGATTTTAGGACAGCTAACTATGGCTACACCTTC. Residues: CASADFRTANYGYTF.